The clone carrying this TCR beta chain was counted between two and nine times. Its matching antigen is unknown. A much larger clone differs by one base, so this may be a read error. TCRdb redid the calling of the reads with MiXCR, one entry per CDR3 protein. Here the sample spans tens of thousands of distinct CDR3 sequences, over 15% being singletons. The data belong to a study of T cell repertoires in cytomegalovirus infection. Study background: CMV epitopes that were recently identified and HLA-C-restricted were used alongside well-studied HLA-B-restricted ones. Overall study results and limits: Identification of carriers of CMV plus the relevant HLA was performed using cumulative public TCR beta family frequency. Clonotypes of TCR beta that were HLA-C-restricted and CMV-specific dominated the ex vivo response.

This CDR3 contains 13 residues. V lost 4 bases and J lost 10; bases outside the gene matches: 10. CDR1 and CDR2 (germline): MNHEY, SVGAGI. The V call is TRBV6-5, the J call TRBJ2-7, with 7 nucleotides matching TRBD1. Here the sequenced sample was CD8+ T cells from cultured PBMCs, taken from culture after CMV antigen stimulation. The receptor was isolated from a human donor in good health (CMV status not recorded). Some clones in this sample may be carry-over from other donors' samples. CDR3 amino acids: CASSSGGTRKQYF. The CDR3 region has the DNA TGTGCCAGCAGTTCAGGGGGTACTAGAAAACAGTACTTC.